This TCR beta chain was captured in a study of cytomegalovirus exposure and HLA in healthy donors. The CDR3 loop spans 11 amino acids. The V gene lost 3 bases and the J gene lost 7 bases, with 8 bases spanning the gap. CDR1 and CDR2 (germline): SGHRS, YFSETQ. PCR employed 60 Vbeta and 13 Jbeta primers. Sequencing used immunoSEQ multiplex PCR; TCRdb keeps in-frame clones, though not all of them. The sample carries tens of thousands of clones, roughly 70% recorded once. The sequence was obtained from a woman in her fifties or sixties in good health and CMV-seropositive. The sequenced sample was PBMCs. The chain uses TRBV5-1 and TRBJ2-7, with D perhaps matching TRBD1 (5 bases). This chain's CDR3 is CASSSHREQYF. DNA of the CDR3: TGCGCCAGCAGCTCCCACAGGGAGCAGTACTTC. The full variable domain, with the rest looked up from reference TRBV5-1 and TRBJ2-7, is KAGVTQTPRYLIKTRGQQVTLSCSPISGHRSVSWYQQTPGQGLQFLFEYFSETQRNKGNFPGRFSGRQFSNSRSEMNVSTLELGDSALYLCASSSHREQYFGPGTRLTVT.